The 14 T cell receptor beta chains below come from one sample, sequenced in a study of T cell clonality in common variable immunodeficiency. Some clones are missing from TCRdb's copy, which holds only in-frame ones; the method was immunoSEQ multiplex PCR. Sampling found roughly 57,000 clones, none seen once. The specimen sequenced was peripheral blood mononuclear cells. The receptors shown here come from a person aged 18 to 69 in good health.

This clone was counted many times. The CDR3 end falls 3 residues outside the read, so it is completed with the germline J gene. The chain employs TRBV29-1 and TRBJ1-2, with 10 bases fitting TRBD1. The CDR3 has 13 amino acids. The V gene's germline CDR1 is SQVTM and CDR2 ANQGSEA. Trimming took 7 bases from V and 7 from J; bases not matched to a gene: 9. The part of the CDR3 DNA that was read is TGCAGCGGATCCTCGGGACAGGGGTTTGGC. It specifies CSGSSGQGFG. The entire CDR3 protein reads CSGSSGQGFGYTF.

In its sample, this clone was seen many times. From the germline J gene comes the end of the CDR3, since the read stops 3 residues before it. The chain couples TRBV19 to TRBJ2-1; TRBD1 is a possible D gene (6 bases). This CDR3 has 15 amino acids. The germline V gene encodes CDR1 LNHDA and CDR2 SQIVND (reference sequence). V lost 1 base and J lost 5, with 12 bases in between. The CDR3 bases that were read are TGTGCCAGTAGTATAGTTGGGGGCGGGCACAATGAG. This codes for CASSIVGGGHNE. From start to end, the CDR3 is CASSIVGGGHNEQFF.

This clone was counted many times. The read stops 3 residues short of the end of the CDR3; the missing end is completed from the germline J gene. The chain is built from TRBV4-1 and TRBJ2-5; 10 bases are a match to TRBD2. The CDR3 has 16 amino acids. The junction had 5 bases not matched to a gene; V was cut back by 2 bases and J by 2 bases. CDR1 MGHRA and CDR2 YSYEKL come from the germline V gene. The CDR3 DNA, read in part, is TGCGCCAGCAGCCAACCTAGCGGGGGTTCTCAAGAGACC. This codes for CASSQPSGGSQET. The entire CDR3 is CASSQPSGGSQETQYF.

There are a few counts of this clone. The read stops 3 residues short of the end of the CDR3; the missing end is completed from the germline J gene. This chain connects TRBV18 to TRBJ1-2; no firm D call. This CDR3 region has 19 residues. CDR1 is KGHSH, CDR2 LQKENI, per germline. CDR3: CASSPSNLGLAGNYNDYTF. The sequenced CDR3 bases are TGTGCCAGCTCACCATCTAACCTCGGACTAGCGGGAAACTACAATGAC.

This clone came up many times. The read gets to within 3 residues of the CDR3 end, and the germline J gene fills in the rest. V gene TRBV19 combines with J gene TRBJ1-1; 9 nucleotides agree with TRBD1. V dropped 5 bases and J dropped 5; count of bases not matched to a gene: 15. Germline CDR1 and CDR2: LNHDA and SQIVND (reference sequence). This CDR3 is built from 17 residues. The part of the CDR3 DNA that was read is TGTGCCAGTAGTTATCTTCTAACCGGGACAGGGAGTACTGAA. Its translation is CASSYLLTGTGSTE. In full, the CDR3 is CASSYLLTGTGSTEAFF. Full variable domain (outside the CDR3, taken from reference TRBV19 and TRBJ1-1): DGGITQSPKYLFRKEGQNVTLSCEQNLNHDAMYWYRQDPGQGLRLIYYSQIVNDFQKGDIAEGYSVSREKKESFPLTVTSAQKNPTAFYLCASSYLLTGTGSTEAFFGQGTRLTVV.

In its sample, this clone was seen many times. The read ends 3 residues before the CDR3 terminus; that terminus is restored from the germline J gene. This chain links TRBV7-2 with TRBJ1-1; D may be TRBD1 (5 bases). The V and J ends lost 2 bases and 6 bases respectively, with 13 bases between them. CDR3 size: 14 residues. CDR1 SGHTA and CDR2 FQGNSA come from the germline V gene. The sequenced CDR3 bases are TGTGCCAGCAGCTTATGGGAGGGGAGGGCTGAA. This translates into CASSLWEGRAE. The full CDR3 protein reads CASSLWEGRAEAFF.

Points on this clone: Read data end 3 residues before the CDR3 end; the end is taken from the germline J gene. The chain couples TRBV29-1 to TRBJ1-2; D uncertain. The CDR3 covers 15 residues. From germline, CDR1 is SQVTM and CDR2 ANQGSEA. This chain's CDR3 is CSVRGSTSATYDYTF. The sequenced part of the CDR3 DNA is TGCAGCGTTCGGGGTTCTACTAGTGCTACCTACGAC.

This clone was detected ten times or more. The read ends 3 residues before the CDR3 terminus; that terminus is restored from the germline J gene. This chain connects TRBV20-1 to TRBJ2-5, with TRBD2 identical over 12 bases. The CDR3 sequence is 13 residues long. Unmatched junction bases numbered 5, after V lost 7 bases and J lost 5 bases. Germline assignment: CDR1 DFQATT and CDR2 SNEGSKA (reference sequence). This chain's CDR3 is CSVPSGRVETQYF. CDR3 bases read: TGCAGTGTACCTAGCGGGAGGGTTGAGACC.

This clone has at least ten counts. The junction departs from germline at one end; a sequencing error may be responsible. The CDR3 loop reads CASSQDWGVSYNSPLHF. CDR3 DNA, as far as it was read: TGCGCCAGCAGCCAAGATTGGGGGGTCTCCTATAATTCACCC. The chain joins TRBV4-2 to TRBJ1-6; a weak D match, TRBD1 (5 bases). The missing CDR3 end, 3 residues past where the read stops, is filled in from the germline J gene. This CDR3 is 17 amino acids long. Germline loops: CDR1 LGHNA, CDR2 YNFKEQ.

At least ten counts were recorded for this clone. The read terminates 3 residues before the CDR3 end, so the remaining end is supplied by the germline J gene. The chain couples TRBV5-1 to TRBJ1-4; D might be TRBD1 (5 bases). The germline V gene has CDR1 SGHRS and CDR2 YFSETQ. V lost 0 bases to trimming and J lost 8 bases, with 11 bases between them. This CDR3 spans 14 amino acids. The CDR3 region is CASSLVQGPEKLFF. The sequenced part of the CDR3 DNA is TGCGCCAGCAGCTTGGTTCAGGGTCCGGAAAAA.

This clone was observed at least ten times. The read ends 3 residues shy of where the CDR3 ends; the end is completed using the germline J gene. The chain has TRBV5-6 and TRBJ1-2, with 8 bases identical to TRBD1. The length of the CDR3 is 14 residues. The germline V gene encodes CDR1 SGHDT and CDR2 YYEEEE. J gave up 4 bases and V 4 bases, and 6 bases lay outside the gene matches. The CDR3 spells CASSRGQVTYGYTF. The part of the CDR3 DNA that was read is TGTGCCAGCAGCCGGGGACAGGTTACCTATGGC.

Ten or more counts support this clone. The CDR3 end lies 3 residues beyond the end of the read and is filled in from the germline J gene. The V gene is TRBV2, the J gene TRBJ2-2, with 10 bases aligning to TRBD1. V lost 3 bases to trimming and J lost 3 bases; unmatched junction nucleotides: 1. The CDR3 length is 15 residues. Germline-derived CDR1 and CDR2 are SNHLY and FYNNEI. The sequenced part of the CDR3 DNA is TGTGCCAGCAGTGAGGGACAGGGGTACACCGGGGAG. Protein sequence: CASSEGQGYTGE. The whole CDR3 sequence reads CASSEGQGYTGELFF.

This clone was counted at least ten times. The read gets to within 3 residues of the CDR3 end, and the germline J gene fills in the rest. This chain uses TRBV6-1 with TRBJ2-1; TRBD1 might be the D (6 bases). Germline V gene data show CDR1 as MNHNS and CDR2 as SASEGT. V dropped 4 bases and J dropped 3 bases, with 13 bases sitting between them. The CDR3 totals 15 residues. CDR3 DNA (partial): TGTGCCAGCAGTGGCAGGGGACCTTTCTACAATGAG. Translation gives CASSGRGPFYNE. The complete CDR3 sequence is CASSGRGPFYNEQFF.

The table lists this clone with many counts. The read ends 3 residues early relative to the CDR3; the germline J gene fills the gap. The chain is built from TRBV19 and TRBJ2-7; 11 bases match TRBD1. CDR3 length equals 14 residues. Germline lookup yields CDR1 LNHDA and CDR2 SQIVND (reference sequence). Trimming at V came to 3 bases and at J to 4 bases, leaving 2 bases not matched to a gene. The CDR3 DNA, read in part, is TGTGCCAGTAGTATGGGGACAGGGGGGTACGAG. It codes for CASSMGTGGYE. The full CDR3 is CASSMGTGGYEQYF.